The 15 T cell receptor beta chains listed next were all sequenced from one sample in a study of T cells in women clearing cervical HPV infection. Repertoires were generated with immunoSEQ multiplex PCR, while TCRdb's copy carries only in-frame clones and drops some. In total, the table holds 15,000 to 20,000 clones. Sequencing input: blood buffy coat. The origin of the receptors is a woman between 18 and 70 years old with a cervical HPV16 infection that either progressed to CIN3+ or cleared (not recorded which).

CDR3 protein: CASSASQGSPQHF. The CDR3 bases that were read are TGTGCCAGCTCAGCCTCACAGGGAAGTCCC. The rearrangement joins TRBV18 to TRBJ1-5, with D possibly TRBD1 on 6 matching bases. The CDR3 extends 3 residues past the end of the read, so its final part is completed from the germline J gene. The CDR3 is 13 amino acids. The germline CDR1 and CDR2 sequences are KGHSH and LQKENI.

As concerns this clone: Read data end 3 residues before the CDR3 end; the end is taken from the germline J gene. The chain recombines TRBV29-1 with TRBJ1-2; 8 bases align to TRBD1. The J segment lost 7 bases and the V segment lost 5 bases, leaving 21 bases of the junction unmatched. CDR1 and CDR2 from the germline V gene are SQVTM and ANQGSEA. CDR3 size: 17 residues. The part of the CDR3 DNA that was read is TGCAGCGTTAACAAGGCGGGAGACAGGGGATGGTTAGGTGGC. It translates to CSVNKAGDRGWLGG. The whole CDR3 protein is CSVNKAGDRGWLGGYTF.

The CDR3 DNA, read in part, is TGTGCCAGCAGTACCGGGACAAGGTACACAGATACG. Translated, it gives CASSTGTRYTDT. The full CDR3 is CASSTGTRYTDTQYF. The genes are TRBV2 and TRBJ2-3; D might be TRBD1 (6 bases). Coverage ceases 3 residues before the CDR3 finishes, and the germline J gene fills in the end. CDR3 length: 15 residues. Trimming pared 5 bases from V and 2 bases from J, leaving 14 bases between. CDR1 and CDR2 from the germline V gene are SNHLY and FYNNEI.

A remark on this clone: One end of the junction fails to match germline, which may point to a read error. Read sequence stops 3 residues before the CDR3 end, and the germline J gene provides the missing end. The chain is built from TRBV11-3 and TRBJ2-3; 8 nucleotides agree with TRBD2. The CDR3 length is 14 residues. Germline-derived CDR1 and CDR2 are SGHNT and YENEEA. The sequenced CDR3 bases are TGTGCCAGCAGCTTAGGGACTAGCAGAGATACG. It specifies CASSLGTSRDT. The entire CDR3 protein reads CASSLGTSRDTQYF. Full variable domain (outside the CDR3, taken from reference TRBV11-3 and TRBJ2-3): EAGVVQSPRYKIIEKKQPVAFWCNPISGHNTLYWYLQNLGQGPELLIRYENEEAVDDSQLPKDRFSAERLKGVDSTLKIQPAELGDSAVYLCASSLGTSRDTQYFGPGTRLTVL.

As to this clone: The sequenced fragment ends 3 residues before the CDR3 boundary, so the rest is inferred from the germline J gene. The chain joins TRBV20-1 to TRBJ2-1, with TRBD2 identical over 9 bases. J lost 6 bases, V lost 5 bases, and 11 bases had no gene match. Per germline, CDR1 DFQATT and CDR2 SNEGSKA (reference sequence). The CDR3 is 15 residues long. The CDR3 loop is CSASGLARTGNEQFF. Partial CDR3 DNA: TGCAGTGCTTCCGGACTAGCGAGGACTGGCAATGAG.

In regard to this clone: Coverage ceases 3 residues before the CDR3 finishes, and the germline J gene fills in the end. The chain links TRBV6-8 to TRBJ1-5, with 8 bases fitting TRBD1. The CDR3 length is 14 residues. The germline V gene encodes CDR1 MNHGY and CDR2 SAAAGT. V lost 5 bases to trimming and J lost 6 bases; unmatched junction nucleotides: 6. The CDR3 bases that were read are TGTGCCAGCAGTCTACCAACAGGGGGTCAGCCC. Translating it yields CASSLPTGGQP. The complete CDR3 sequence is CASSLPTGGQPQHF.

In regard to this clone: The CDR3 goes on 3 residues after the read ends, and that part is filled in from the germline J gene. The chain recombines TRBV6-2 or TRBV6-3 with TRBJ1-5; possibly TRBD1 for D (5 bases). The CDR3 has 14 residues. V lost 2 bases to trimming and J lost 1 base, with 6 bases between them. CDR1 MNHEY and CDR2 SVGEGT come from the germline V gene. The sequenced CDR3 bases are TGTGCCAGCAGTTACGGACAAAGCAATCAGCCC. It codes for CASSYGQSNQP. The full CDR3 protein reads CASSYGQSNQPQHF.

About this clone itself: The sequence runs out 3 residues before the end of the CDR3; the remainder is reconstructed from the germline J gene. This chain uses TRBV19 with TRBJ1-1, with 9 bases identical to TRBD1. V dropped 5 bases and J dropped 3; count of bases not matched to a gene: 7. Germline V gene lookup returns CDR1 LNHDA and CDR2 SQIVND (reference sequence). There are 15 residues in the CDR3. Incomplete CDR3 DNA: TGTGCCAGTAGTTCAACCGGGACAGGGTACACTGAA. This encodes CASSSTGTGYTE. The full CDR3 reads CASSSTGTGYTEAFF.

About this clone itself: From the germline J gene comes the end of the CDR3, since the read stops 3 residues before it. This chain links TRBV5-1 with TRBJ1-1; tentative D call: TRBD1 (6 bases). Trimming took 4 bases from V and 1 from J, leaving 14 bases between them. The CDR3 runs to 15 residues. From germline, CDR1 is SGHRS and CDR2 YFSETQ. The CDR3 DNA, read in part, is TGCGCCAGCAGCCGGGGGGCAGAAGCGAACACTGAA. Translating gives CASSRGAEANTE. The full CDR3 protein is CASSRGAEANTEAFF.

The DNA read from the CDR3 is TGTGCCAGCAGGACCGGGACTAGCGTAACAGATACG. This encodes CASRTGTSVTDT. The CDR3 reads in full as CASRTGTSVTDTQYF. The chain uses TRBV28 and TRBJ2-3; 10 positions match TRBD2. Read sequence stops 3 residues before the CDR3 end, and the germline J gene provides the missing end. Germline V gives CDR1 MDHEN, CDR2 SYDVKM. The V and J ends lost 6 bases and 3 bases, in that order; junction bases with no gene match: 6. The length of the CDR3 is 15 residues.

To note about this clone: Coverage ceases 3 residues before the CDR3 finishes, and the germline J gene fills in the end. V usage is TRBV29-1 and J usage is TRBJ2-7; tentative D call: TRBD1 (5 bases). Germline V gene sequence: CDR1 SQVTM, CDR2 ANQGSEA. V was shortened by 7 bases and J by 3 bases, with 10 bases between the two germline ends. There are 11 residues in the CDR3. CDR3 DNA, as far as it was read: TGCAGCGCCAGGGTTATCTACGAG. Translation gives CSARVIYE. Given in full, the CDR3 is CSARVIYEQYF.

The CDR3 loop reads CASSFTPGYEQYF. The sequenced CDR3 bases are TGTGCCAGCAGCTTCACCCCAGGGTACGAG. The V call is TRBV7-2, the J call TRBJ2-7, with D possibly being TRBD1 (5 bases). The read finishes 3 residues shy of the CDR3 end, and the germline J gene is used to complete it. Germline loops: CDR1 SGHTA, CDR2 FQGNSA. The CDR3 is 13 residues long. V was shortened by 3 bases and J by 4 bases, with 10 bases between the two germline ends.

A remark on this clone: Sequencing ends 3 residues short of the CDR3 end; the germline J gene provides the rest. V gene TRBV12-3 or TRBV12-4 combines with J gene TRBJ2-7; 9 nucleotides match TRBD1. V dropped 4 bases and J dropped 6; count of bases not matched to a gene: 7. CDR3 length: 14 amino acids. The CDR3 loop is CASSSGTGIREQYF. The CDR3 DNA, read in part, is TGTGCCAGCAGTTCCGGGACAGGGATCCGCGAG.

About this clone itself: The read terminates 3 residues ahead of where the CDR3 ends, so the germline J gene completes it. This chain joins TRBV14 and TRBJ1-1; D is undetermined. The CDR3 runs to 13 residues. Germline CDR1 is SGHDN and CDR2 is FVKESK. The CDR3 region is CASSLRGQVTAFF. The DNA read from the CDR3 is TGTGCCAGCAGCCTCAGAGGGCAGGTTACG.

Concerning this clone: The DNA ends 3 residues before the CDR3 does, and the rest of the CDR3 is filled in from the germline J gene. The V gene is TRBV2, the J gene TRBJ2-5, with 9 nucleotides matching TRBD1. Germline CDR1 is SNHLY and CDR2 is FYNNEI. V lost 7 bases and J lost 1; bases outside the gene matches: 10. There are 16 residues in the CDR3. The covered CDR3 bases are TGTGCCAGCAACCCGAGACAGGGGGGAGGCCAAGAGACC. Translation: CASNPRQGGGQET. Given in full, the CDR3 is CASNPRQGGGQETQYF.